This TCR beta chain was recovered during a study of OX40 agonist ivuxolimab in advanced cancers. Looking at the study overall: Ivuxolimab, which targeted the costimulatory receptor OX40 (CD134), was an agonistic, fully human IgG2 monoclonal antibody. Intravenous ivuxolimab was administered to patients every 2 weeks at six dose levels: 0.01, 0.1, 0.3, 1.5, 3 and 10 mg/kg. Of the approximately 53 patients in dose escalation, about 20 had hepatocellular carcinoma, some 15 had melanoma, 9 had renal cell carcinoma and 9 had head and neck cancer. In the dose-escalation cohort, approximately 80% of patients were male, and the mean age was 60 years with a range of about 20 to 90. Prior anti-PD-1, anti-PD-L1 or anti-CTLA-4 therapy was permitted, and checkpoint inhibitors had been received by more than 35% of dose-escalation patients. Partial responses were achieved by three dose-escalation patients, of whom one had hepatocellular carcinoma and two had cutaneous melanoma. The purpose of peripheral TCRbeta sequencing was to test whether ivuxolimab changed TCR sequence diversity and led to clonal T-cell expansion. The paper describes the monotherapy dose-escalation part (N = 52 patients) of the phase I trial of ivuxolimab. Beyond this particular receptor, the publication reports: At doses of 0.1 to 3.0 mg/kg, clonal expansion of both CD4+ and CD8+ T cells in blood was seen between baseline and week 6. Antigen specificity was not determined for the clonally expanded peripheral T cells. After ivuxolimab, more expanded clones were found on average in CD8+ T cells than in CD4+ T cells. In the 0.1-3.0 mg/kg groups, partial responders had among the lowest normalized peripheral clonal expansion, particularly in CD8+ T cells. Low levels of normalized T-cell clonal expansion were also seen in some patients who did not respond.

Relative to germline, V is 2 bases shorter and J is 6 bases shorter, with 10 bases between their ends. CDR1 is given as SGHTA and CDR2 as FQGTGA, both from the germline V gene. From cysteine to phenylalanine, the CDR3 is 13 amino acids long. Only CDR3 DNA is held: 39 bases, read in frame from base 1. The trial excluded patients who had a history of autoimmune disease or who were on systemic immunosuppression. Peripheral blood for TCR sequencing was collected from all dose cohorts at baseline, on cycle 4 day 1, and on cycle 7 day 1. The samples were taken from a phase I, first-in-human, multicenter, open-label dose-escalation trial of ivuxolimab. The trial enrolled adults with locally advanced or metastatic head and neck squamous cell, hepatocellular, melanoma or renal cell carcinoma. CD4+ and CD8+ T cells were sorted separately from peripheral blood before TCR sequencing. This clone turned up a few times. It lacks a known antigen. No base qualities exist here, and no much larger clone lies one base off it.

Genomic DNA was isolated from the sorted cells so that the TCRbeta CDR3 region could be sequenced. The immunoSEQ Assay was used to sequence the TCRbeta CDR3 regions. In TCRdb, the immuneACCESS table is reduced to in-frame sequences with V and J assigned. These tables do not hold every clone; where another copy was compared, an unresolved V gene accounts for under half, and the others remain unexplained. For this sample there are around 17,000 clones; approximately 78% appear just once. The ten largest clones capture 28% of the sample. The sequence came from an adult with an advanced solid tumor such as melanoma, head and neck, liver or kidney cancer. Sequenced here: CD4+ or CD8+ T cells sorted from blood, sampled in a trial of the OX40 agonist ivuxolimab. Recombination joined TRBV7-3 with TRBJ1-1; the D gene is unclear. The CDR3 reads as follows: CASSLSGRAEAFF. The DNA sequence follows: TGTGCCAGCAGCTTATCGGGGAGAGCTGAAGCTTTCTTT.